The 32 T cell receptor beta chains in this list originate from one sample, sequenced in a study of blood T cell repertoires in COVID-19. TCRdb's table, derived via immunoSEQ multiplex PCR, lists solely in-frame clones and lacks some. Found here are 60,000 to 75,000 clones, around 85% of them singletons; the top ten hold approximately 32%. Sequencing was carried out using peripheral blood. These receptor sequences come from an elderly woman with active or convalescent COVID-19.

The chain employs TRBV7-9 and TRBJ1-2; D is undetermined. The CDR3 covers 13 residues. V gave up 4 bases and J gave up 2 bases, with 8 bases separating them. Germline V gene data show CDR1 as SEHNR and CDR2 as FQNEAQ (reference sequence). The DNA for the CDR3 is TGTGCCAGCAGCTACCCAGGAAACTATGGCTACACCTTC. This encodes CASSYPGNYGYTF. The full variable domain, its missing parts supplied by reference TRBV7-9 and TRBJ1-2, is DTGVSQNPRHKITKRGQNVTFRCDPISEHNRLYWYRQTLGQGPEFLTYFQNEAQLEKSRLLSDRFSAERPKGSFSTLEIQRTEQGDSAMYLCASSYPGNYGYTFGSGTRLTVV.

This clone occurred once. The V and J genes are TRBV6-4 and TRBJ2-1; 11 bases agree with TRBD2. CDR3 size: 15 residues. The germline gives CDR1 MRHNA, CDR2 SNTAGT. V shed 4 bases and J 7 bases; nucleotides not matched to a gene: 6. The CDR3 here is CASSALAGGWNEQFF. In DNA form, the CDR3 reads TGTGCCAGCAGTGCCCTAGCGGGGGGATGGAATGAGCAGTTCTTC.

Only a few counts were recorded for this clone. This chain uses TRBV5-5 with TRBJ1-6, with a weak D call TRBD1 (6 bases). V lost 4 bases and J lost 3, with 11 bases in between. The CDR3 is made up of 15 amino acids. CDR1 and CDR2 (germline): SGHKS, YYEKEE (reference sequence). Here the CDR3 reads CASSPQGNYNSPLHF. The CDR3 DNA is TGTGCCAGCAGCCCACAGGGAAACTATAATTCACCCCTCCACTTT. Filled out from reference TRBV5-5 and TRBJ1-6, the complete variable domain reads DAGVTQSPTHLIKTRGQQVTLRCSPISGHKSVSWYQQVLGQGPQFIFQYYEKEERGRGNFPDRFSARQFPNYSSELNVNALLLGDSALYLCASSPQGNYNSPLHFGNGTRLTVT.

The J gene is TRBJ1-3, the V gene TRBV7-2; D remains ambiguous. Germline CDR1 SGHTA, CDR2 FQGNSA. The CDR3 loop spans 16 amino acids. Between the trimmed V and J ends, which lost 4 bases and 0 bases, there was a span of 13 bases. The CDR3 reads CASSSSETHSGNTIYF. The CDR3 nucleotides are TGTGCCAGCAGCTCCAGCGAGACCCACTCTGGAAACACCATATATTTT.

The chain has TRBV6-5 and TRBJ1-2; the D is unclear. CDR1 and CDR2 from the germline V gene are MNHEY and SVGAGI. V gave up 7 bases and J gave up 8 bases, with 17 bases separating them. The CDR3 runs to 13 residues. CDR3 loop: CASTRSNNGGYTF. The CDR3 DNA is TGTGCCAGCACTAGAAGCAACAATGGGGGCTACACCTTC.

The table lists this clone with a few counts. The CDR3 region is CASREGRDTGELFF. In nucleotides, the CDR3 is TGTGCCAGCAGGGAGGGACGGGACACCGGGGAGCTGTTTTTT. The V call is TRBV7-2, the J call TRBJ2-2; a weak D match, TRBD2 (6 bases). CDR3 length equals 14 residues. CDR1 and CDR2 (germline): SGHTA, FQGNSA. Trimming removed 6 bases from V and 3 bases from J, with 11 bases in between.

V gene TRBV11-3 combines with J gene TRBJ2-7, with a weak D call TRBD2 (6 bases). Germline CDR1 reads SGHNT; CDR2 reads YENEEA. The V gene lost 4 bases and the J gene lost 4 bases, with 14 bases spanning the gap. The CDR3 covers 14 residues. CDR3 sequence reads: CASSSGGGAYEQYF. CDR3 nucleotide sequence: TGTGCCAGCAGCTCAGGCGGCGGGGCGTACGAGCAGTACTTC.

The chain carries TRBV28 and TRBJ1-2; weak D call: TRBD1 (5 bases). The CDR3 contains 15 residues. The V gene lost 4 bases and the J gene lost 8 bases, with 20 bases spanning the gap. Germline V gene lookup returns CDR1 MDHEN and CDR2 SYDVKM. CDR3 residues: CASSSIQGRVGGYTF. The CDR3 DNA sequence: TGTGCCAGCAGTTCGATCCAGGGAAGGGTTGGGGGCTACACCTTC.

CDR3 in amino acids: CASSGLGFQETQYF. CDR3 bases: TGTGCCAGCAGCGGGTTGGGCTTCCAAGAGACCCAGTACTTC. The chain has TRBV7-9 and TRBJ2-5; no firm D call. Germline V gene lookup returns CDR1 SEHNR and CDR2 FQNEAQ (reference sequence). V was clipped by 5 bases and J by 1 base, with 11 bases between them. The CDR3 spans 14 residues.

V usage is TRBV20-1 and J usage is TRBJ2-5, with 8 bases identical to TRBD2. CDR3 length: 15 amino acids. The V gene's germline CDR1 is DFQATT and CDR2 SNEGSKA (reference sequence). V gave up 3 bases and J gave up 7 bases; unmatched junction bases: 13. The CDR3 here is CSASHERGRPGTQYF. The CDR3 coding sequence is TGCAGTGCTAGTCACGAGCGGGGGCGCCCCGGGACCCAGTACTTC.

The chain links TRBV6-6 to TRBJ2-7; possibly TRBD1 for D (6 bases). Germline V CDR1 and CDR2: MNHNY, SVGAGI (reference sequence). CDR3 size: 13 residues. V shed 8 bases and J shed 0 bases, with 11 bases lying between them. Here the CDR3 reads CASGKDSSYEQYF. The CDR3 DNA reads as TGTGCCAGCGGTAAGGACAGCTCCTACGAGCAGTACTTC.

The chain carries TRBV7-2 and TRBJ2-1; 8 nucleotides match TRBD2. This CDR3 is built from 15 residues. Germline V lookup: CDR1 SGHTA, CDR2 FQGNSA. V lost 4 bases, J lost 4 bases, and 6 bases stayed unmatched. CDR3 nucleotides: TGTGCCAGCAGCTCTACTAGCGGTAAATACAATGAGCAGTTCTTC. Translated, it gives CASSSTSGKYNEQFF.

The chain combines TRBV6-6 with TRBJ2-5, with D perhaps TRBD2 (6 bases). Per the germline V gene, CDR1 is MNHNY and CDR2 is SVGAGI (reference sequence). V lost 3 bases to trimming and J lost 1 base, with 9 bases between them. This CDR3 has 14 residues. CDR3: CASSYSGSQETQYF. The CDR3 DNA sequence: TGTGCCAGCAGTTATTCCGGGAGCCAAGAGACCCAGTACTTC.

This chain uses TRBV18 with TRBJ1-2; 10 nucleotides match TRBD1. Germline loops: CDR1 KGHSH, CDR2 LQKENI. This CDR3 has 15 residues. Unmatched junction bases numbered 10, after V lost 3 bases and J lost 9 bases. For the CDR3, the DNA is TGTGCCAGCTCACCCACCGGGACAGGGGTTAATCGCTACACCTTC. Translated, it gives CASSPTGTGVNRYTF.

As DNA, the CDR3 is TGTGCCAGTAGTATACAGGCCTCCTACAATGAGCAGTTCTTC. Translating it yields CASSIQASYNEQFF. J is TRBJ2-1 and V is TRBV19; D is ambiguous. The CDR3 extends over 14 amino acids. The V gene's germline CDR1 is LNHDA and CDR2 SQIVND (reference sequence). V was clipped by 2 bases and J by 0 bases, with 5 bases between them. Full variable domain (remainder filled in from reference TRBV19 and TRBJ2-1): DGGITQSPKYLFRKEGQNVTLSCEQNLNHDAMYWYRQDPGQGLRLIYYSQIVNDFQKGDIAEGYSVSREKKESFPLTVTSAQKNPTAFYLCASSIQASYNEQFFGPGTRLTVL.

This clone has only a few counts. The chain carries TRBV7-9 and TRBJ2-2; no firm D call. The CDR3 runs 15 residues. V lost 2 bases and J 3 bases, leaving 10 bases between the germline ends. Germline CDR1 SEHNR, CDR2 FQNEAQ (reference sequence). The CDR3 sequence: CASSLTVSHTGELFF. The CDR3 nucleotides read TGTGCCAGCAGCTTAACAGTATCACACACCGGGGAGCTGTTTTTT.

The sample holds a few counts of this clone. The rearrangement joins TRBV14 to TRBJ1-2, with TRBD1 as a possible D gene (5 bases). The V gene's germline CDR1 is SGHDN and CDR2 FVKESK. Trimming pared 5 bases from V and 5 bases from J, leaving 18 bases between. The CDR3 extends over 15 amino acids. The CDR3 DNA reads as TGTGCCAGCAGCGGGCGGAAGGAGGGACTATATGGCTACACCTTC. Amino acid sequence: CASSGRKEGLYGYTF.

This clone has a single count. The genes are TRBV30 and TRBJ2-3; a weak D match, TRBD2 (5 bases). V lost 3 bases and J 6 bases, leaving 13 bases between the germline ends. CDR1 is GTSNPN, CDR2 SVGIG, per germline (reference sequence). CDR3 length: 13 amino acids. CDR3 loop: CAWREAAVDTQYF. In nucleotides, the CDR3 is TGTGCCTGGAGGGAGGCGGCCGTGGATACGCAGTATTTT.

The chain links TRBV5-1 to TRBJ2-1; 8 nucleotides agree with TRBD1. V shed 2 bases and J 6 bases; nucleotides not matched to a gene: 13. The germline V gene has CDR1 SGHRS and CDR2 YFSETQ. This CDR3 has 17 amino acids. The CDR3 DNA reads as TGCGCCAGCAGCTTCTTTGGGACAGGCTCAGGGGGCAATGAGCAGTTCTTC. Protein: CASSFFGTGSGGNEQFF.

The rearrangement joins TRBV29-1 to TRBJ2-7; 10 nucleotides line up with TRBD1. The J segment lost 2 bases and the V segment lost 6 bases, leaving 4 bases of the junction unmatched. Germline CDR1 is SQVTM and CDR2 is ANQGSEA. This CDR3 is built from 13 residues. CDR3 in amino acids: CSVAGTGAYEQYF. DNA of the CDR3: TGCAGCGTGGCCGGGACAGGGGCCTACGAGCAGTACTTC.

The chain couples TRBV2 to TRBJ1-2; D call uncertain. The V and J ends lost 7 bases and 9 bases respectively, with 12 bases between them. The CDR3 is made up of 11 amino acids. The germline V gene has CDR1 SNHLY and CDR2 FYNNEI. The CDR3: CASIAGTSYTF. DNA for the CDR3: TGTGCCAGCATAGCCGGCACGAGCTACACCTTC.

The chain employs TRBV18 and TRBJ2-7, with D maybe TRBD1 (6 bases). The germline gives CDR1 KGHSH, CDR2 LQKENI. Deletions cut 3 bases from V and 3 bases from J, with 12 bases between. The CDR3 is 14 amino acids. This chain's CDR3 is CASSPTGLGYEQYF. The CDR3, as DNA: TGTGCCAGCTCACCCACAGGGTTGGGCTACGAGCAGTACTTC.

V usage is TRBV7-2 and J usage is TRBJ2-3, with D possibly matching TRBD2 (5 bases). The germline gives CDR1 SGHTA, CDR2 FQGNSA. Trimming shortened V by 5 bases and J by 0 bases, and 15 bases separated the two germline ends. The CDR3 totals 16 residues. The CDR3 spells CASSLLGAASTDTQYF. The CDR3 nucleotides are TGTGCCAGCAGCCTCTTGGGAGCGGCTAGCACAGATACGCAGTATTTT.

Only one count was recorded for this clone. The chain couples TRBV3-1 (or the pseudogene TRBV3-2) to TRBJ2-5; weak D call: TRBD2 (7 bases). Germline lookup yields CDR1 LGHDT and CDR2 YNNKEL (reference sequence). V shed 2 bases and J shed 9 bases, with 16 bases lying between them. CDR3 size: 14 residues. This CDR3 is CASSQTRDGGPQYF. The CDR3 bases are TGTGCCAGCAGCCAAACCCGGGACGGGGGGCCCCAGTACTTC.

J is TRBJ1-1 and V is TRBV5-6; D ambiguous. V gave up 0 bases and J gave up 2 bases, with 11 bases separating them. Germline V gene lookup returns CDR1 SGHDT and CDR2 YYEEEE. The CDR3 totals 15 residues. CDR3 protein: CASSLVREGNTEAFF. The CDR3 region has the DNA TGTGCCAGCAGCTTGGTCAGAGAGGGTAACACTGAAGCTTTCTTT.

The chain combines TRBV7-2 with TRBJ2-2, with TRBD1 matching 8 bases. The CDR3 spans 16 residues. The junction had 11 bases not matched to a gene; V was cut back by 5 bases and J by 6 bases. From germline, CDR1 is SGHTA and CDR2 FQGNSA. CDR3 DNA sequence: TGTGCCAGCAGCCAAGACAGGGGCGAATTTCCCGGGGAGCTGTTTTTT. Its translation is CASSQDRGEFPGELFF.

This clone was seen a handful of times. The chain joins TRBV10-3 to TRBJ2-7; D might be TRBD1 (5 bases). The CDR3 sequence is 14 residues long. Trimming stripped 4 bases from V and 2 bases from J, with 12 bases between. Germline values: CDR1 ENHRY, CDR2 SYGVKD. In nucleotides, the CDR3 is TGTGCCATCAGTGTATACAAGGGGACCTACGAGCAGTACTTC. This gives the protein CAISVYKGTYEQYF.

The CDR3 loop reads CASSPGQLNGGYTF. CDR3 nucleotides: TGTGCCAGCAGCCCCGGACAGTTAAACGGGGGCTACACCTTC. The rearrangement uses TRBV28 and TRBJ1-2; possible D gene TRBD1, 6 bases. The CDR3 length is 14 residues. Deletions cut 6 bases from V and 8 bases from J, with 19 bases between. Germline V CDR1 and CDR2: MDHEN, SYDVKM.

Here the CDR3 DNA reads TGTGCCAGCAGCCACCGTACGGGGGGCCTAAACACCGGGGAGCTGTTTTTT. This encodes CASSHRTGGLNTGELFF. The chain recombines TRBV11-2 with TRBJ2-2; TRBD2 is a possible D gene (7 bases). V dropped 5 bases and J dropped 2 bases, with 18 bases sitting between them. Germline values: CDR1 SGHAT, CDR2 FQNNGV. CDR3 length: 17 residues.

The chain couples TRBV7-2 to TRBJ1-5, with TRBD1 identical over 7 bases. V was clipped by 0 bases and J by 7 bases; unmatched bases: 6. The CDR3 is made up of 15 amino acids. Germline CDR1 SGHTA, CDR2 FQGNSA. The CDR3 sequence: CASSLAGQGGQPQHF. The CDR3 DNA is TGTGCCAGCAGCTTAGCGGGGCAGGGGGGACAGCCCCAGCATTTT.

CDR3: CASTPIEGGSPLHF. As DNA, the CDR3 is TGTGCCAGCACCCCAATCGAGGGTGGTTCACCCCTCCACTTT. This chain uses TRBV7-2 with TRBJ1-6, with D unresolved. The CDR3 consists of 14 residues. Germline V gives CDR1 SGHTA, CDR2 FQGNSA. V shed 7 bases and J shed 9 bases, with 16 bases lying between them.

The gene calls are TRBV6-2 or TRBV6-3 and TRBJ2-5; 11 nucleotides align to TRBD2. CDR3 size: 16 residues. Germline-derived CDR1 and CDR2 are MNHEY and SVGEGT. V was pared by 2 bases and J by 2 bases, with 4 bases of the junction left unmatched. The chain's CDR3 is CASSYGTSGFQETQYF. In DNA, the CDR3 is TGTGCCAGCAGTTACGGGACTAGCGGCTTTCAAGAGACCCAGTACTTC.